The source of this T cell receptor beta chain is a study of T cell changes during pregnancy in multiple sclerosis. The V end lost 6 bases, the J end lost 6 bases, and 16 bases lay between the germline ends. Germline loops: CDR1 SGHTA, CDR2 FQGNSA. CDR3 size: 14 residues. TCRdb keeps only in-frame clones here, not all; method: immunoSEQ multiplex PCR. The data show around 50,000 clones, approximately 90% seen once. The clonotype comes from a female donor with multiple sclerosis, enrolled in a pregnancy study. The chain employs TRBV7-2 and TRBJ2-3, with unresolved D. The source material was peripheral blood, sampled in the first trimester of pregnancy. CDR3 sequence reads: CASSLSPAGDTQYF. The CDR3 DNA sequence: TGTGCCAGCAGTCTGAGCCCCGCCGGGGATACGCAGTATTTT.